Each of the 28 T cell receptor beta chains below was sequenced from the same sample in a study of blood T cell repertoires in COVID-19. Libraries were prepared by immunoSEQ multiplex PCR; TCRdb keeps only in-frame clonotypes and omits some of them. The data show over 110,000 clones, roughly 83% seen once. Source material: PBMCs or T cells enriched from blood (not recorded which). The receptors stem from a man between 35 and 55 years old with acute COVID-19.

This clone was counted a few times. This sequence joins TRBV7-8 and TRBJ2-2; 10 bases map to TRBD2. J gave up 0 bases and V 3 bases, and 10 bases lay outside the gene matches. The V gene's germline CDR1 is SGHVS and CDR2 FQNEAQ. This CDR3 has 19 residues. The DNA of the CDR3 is TGTGCCAGCAGCTTGGGGTACTCTAGCGGGGGTGCGAACACCGGGGAGCTGTTTTTT. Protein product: CASSLGYSSGGANTGELFF.

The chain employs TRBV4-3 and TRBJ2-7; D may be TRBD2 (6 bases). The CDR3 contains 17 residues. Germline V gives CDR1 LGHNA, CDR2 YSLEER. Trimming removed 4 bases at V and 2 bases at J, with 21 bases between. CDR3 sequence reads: CASSLRWRAGRTYEQYF. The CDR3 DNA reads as TGCGCCAGCAGCCTTCGGTGGAGGGCGGGTAGGACCTACGAGCAGTACTTC.

CDR3 residues: CASSLLAGGLNEQFF. Written as DNA, the CDR3 is TGTGCCAGCAGCCTTTTAGCGGGAGGGCTAAATGAGCAGTTCTTC. The gene calls are TRBV14 and TRBJ2-1; 11 bases are a match to TRBD2. Per germline, CDR1 SGHDN and CDR2 FVKESK. This CDR3 spans 15 amino acids. The J segment lost 7 bases and the V segment lost 4 bases, leaving 6 bases of the junction unmatched.

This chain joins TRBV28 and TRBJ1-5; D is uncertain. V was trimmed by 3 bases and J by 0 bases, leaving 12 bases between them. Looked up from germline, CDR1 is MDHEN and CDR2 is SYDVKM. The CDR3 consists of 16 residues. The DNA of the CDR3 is TGTGCCAGCAGTTTGCTGGCGGTTTATAGCAATCAGCCCCAGCATTTT. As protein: CASSLLAVYSNQPQHF.

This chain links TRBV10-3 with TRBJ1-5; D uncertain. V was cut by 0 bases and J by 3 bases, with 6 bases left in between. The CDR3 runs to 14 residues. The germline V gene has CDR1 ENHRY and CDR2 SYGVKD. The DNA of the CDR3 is TGTGCCATCAGTGAGTCGATCTACAATCAGCCCCAGCATTTT. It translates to CAISESIYNQPQHF.

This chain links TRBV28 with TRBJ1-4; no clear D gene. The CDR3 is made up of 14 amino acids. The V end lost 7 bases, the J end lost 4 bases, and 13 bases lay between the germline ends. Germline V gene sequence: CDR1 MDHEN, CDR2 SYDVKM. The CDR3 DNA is TGTGCCAGCATCAAAAGGAGCTATAATGAAAAACTGTTTTTT. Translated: CASIKRSYNEKLFF.

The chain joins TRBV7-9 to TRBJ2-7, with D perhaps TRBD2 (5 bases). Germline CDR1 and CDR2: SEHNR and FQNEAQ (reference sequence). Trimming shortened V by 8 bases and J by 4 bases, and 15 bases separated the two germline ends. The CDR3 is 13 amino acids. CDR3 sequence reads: CASRRVGGYEQYF. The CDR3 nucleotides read TGTGCCAGCCGCCGTGTAGGCGGGTACGAGCAGTACTTC.

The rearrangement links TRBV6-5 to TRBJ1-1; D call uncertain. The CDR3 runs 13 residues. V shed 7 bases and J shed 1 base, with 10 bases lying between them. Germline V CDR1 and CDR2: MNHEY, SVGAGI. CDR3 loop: CASTTTRNTEAFF. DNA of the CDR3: TGTGCCAGCACCACGACACGGAACACTGAAGCTTTCTTT.

The chain's CDR3 is CASSQWTGVNTGELFF. CDR3 nucleotide sequence: TGTGCCAGCAGCCAGTGGACAGGGGTGAACACCGGGGAGCTGTTTTTT. The V and J genes are TRBV4-2 and TRBJ2-2; 9 nucleotides align to TRBD1. Per the germline V gene, CDR1 is LGHNA and CDR2 is YNFKEQ. V trimming: 3 bases; J trimming: 1 base; junction bases outside the gene matches: 3. CDR3 length equals 16 residues.

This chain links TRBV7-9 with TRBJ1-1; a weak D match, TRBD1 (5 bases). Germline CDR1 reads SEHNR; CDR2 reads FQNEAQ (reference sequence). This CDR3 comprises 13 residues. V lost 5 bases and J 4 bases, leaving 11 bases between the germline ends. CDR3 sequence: CASSRQPFTEAFF. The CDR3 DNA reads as TGTGCCAGCAGCAGACAGCCGTTCACTGAAGCTTTCTTT.

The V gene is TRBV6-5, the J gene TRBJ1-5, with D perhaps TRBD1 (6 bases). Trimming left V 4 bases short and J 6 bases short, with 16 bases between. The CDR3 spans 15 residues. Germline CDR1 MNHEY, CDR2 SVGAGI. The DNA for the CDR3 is TGTGCCAGCAGTTCACACGGGGGGCAGGGTCAGCCCCAGCATTTT. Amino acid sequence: CASSSHGGQGQPQHF.

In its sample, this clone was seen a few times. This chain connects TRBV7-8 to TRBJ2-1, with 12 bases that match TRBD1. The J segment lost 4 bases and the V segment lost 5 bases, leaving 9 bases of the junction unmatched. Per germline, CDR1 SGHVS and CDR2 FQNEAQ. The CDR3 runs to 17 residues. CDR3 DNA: TGTGCCAGCAGCATTCTTCCGGGACAGGGGGCATACAATGAGCAGTTCTTC. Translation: CASSILPGQGAYNEQFF.

CDR3 protein: CSAPRDLTQYF. The CDR3, as DNA: TGCAGTGCTCCCAGGGATCTAACGCAGTATTTT. The rearrangement uses TRBV20-1 and TRBJ2-3, with a tentative D call TRBD1 (5 bases). Deletions cut 5 bases from V and 9 bases from J, with 12 bases between. This CDR3 has 11 residues. Germline V gene data show CDR1 as DFQATT and CDR2 as SNEGSKA (reference sequence).

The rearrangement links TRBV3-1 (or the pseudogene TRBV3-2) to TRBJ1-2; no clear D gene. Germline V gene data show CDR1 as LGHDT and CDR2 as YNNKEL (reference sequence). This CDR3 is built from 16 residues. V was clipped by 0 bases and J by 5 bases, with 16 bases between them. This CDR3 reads CASSQDSRGAEYGYTF. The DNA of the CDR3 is TGTGCCAGCAGCCAAGATAGCCGGGGAGCCGAGTATGGCTACACCTTC.

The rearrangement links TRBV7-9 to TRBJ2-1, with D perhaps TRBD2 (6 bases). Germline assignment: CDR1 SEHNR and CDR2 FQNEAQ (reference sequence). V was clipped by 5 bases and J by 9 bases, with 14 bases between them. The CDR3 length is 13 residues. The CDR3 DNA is TGTGCCAGCAGCCCCCGACTAGAGAGTGAGCAGTTCTTC. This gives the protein CASSPRLESEQFF.

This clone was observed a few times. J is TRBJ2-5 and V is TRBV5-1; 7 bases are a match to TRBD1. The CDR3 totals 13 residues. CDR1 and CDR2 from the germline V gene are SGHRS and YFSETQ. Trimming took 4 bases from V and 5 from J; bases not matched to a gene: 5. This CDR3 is CASSLTGMETQYF. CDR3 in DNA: TGCGCCAGCAGCCTGACAGGGATGGAGACCCAGTACTTC.

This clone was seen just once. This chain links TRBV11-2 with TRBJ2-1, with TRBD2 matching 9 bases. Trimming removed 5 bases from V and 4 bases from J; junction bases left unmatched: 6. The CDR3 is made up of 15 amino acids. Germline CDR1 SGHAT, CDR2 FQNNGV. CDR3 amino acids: CASSPLAGKYNEQFF. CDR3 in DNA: TGTGCCAGCAGCCCTCTAGCGGGAAAGTACAATGAGCAGTTCTTC.

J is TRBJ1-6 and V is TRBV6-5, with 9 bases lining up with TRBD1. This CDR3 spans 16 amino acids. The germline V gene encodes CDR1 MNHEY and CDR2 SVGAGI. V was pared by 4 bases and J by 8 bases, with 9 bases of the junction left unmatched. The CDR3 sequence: CASSSPGDRAYSPLHF. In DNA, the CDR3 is TGTGCCAGCAGTTCCCCCGGGGACAGGGCCTATTCACCCCTCCACTTT.

The DNA of the CDR3 is TGTGCCAGCAGCGCCGGGACAGGGCTATATGGCTACACCTTC. Its translation is CASSAGTGLYGYTF. The chain links TRBV9 to TRBJ1-2, with 9 positions matching TRBD1. The V and J ends lost 3 bases and 5 bases, in that order; junction bases with no gene match: 5. This CDR3 spans 14 amino acids. Germline assignment: CDR1 SGDLS and CDR2 YYNGEE.

CDR3 region: CASLGGRGLGNYGYTF. As DNA, the CDR3 is TGTGCCAGCTTGGGAGGCAGGGGGCTGGGGAACTATGGCTACACCTTC. This chain uses TRBV7-9 with TRBJ1-2; 8 positions agree with TRBD1. V lost 8 bases to trimming and J lost 2 bases; unmatched junction nucleotides: 13. CDR3 length: 16 amino acids. The germline CDR1 and CDR2 sequences are SEHNR and FQNEAQ (reference sequence).

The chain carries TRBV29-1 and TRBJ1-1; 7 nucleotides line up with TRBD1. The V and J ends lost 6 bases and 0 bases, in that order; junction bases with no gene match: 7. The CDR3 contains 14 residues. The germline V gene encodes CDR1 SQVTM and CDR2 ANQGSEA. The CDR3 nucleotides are TGCAGCGTGGCGGGCGGGACAGTGAACACTGAAGCTTTCTTT. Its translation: CSVAGGTVNTEAFF.

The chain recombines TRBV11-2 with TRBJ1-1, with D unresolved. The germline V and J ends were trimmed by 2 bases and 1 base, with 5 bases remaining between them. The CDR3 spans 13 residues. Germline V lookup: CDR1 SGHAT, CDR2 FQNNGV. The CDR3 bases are TGTGCCAGCAGCTTAAACAGGAACACTGAAGCTTTCTTT. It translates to CASSLNRNTEAFF.

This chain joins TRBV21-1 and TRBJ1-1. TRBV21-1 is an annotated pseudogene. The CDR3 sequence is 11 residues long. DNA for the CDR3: TGTGCCAGCAGCCCGCGTTCTGAAGCTTTCTTT. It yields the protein CASSPRSEAFF.

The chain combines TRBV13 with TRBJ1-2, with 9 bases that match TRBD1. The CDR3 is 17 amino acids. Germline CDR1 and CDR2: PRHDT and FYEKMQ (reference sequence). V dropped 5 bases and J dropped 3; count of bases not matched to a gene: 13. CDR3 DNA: TGTGCCAGCAGCATGTACACCGGACAGGGGACGGACTATGGCTACACCTTC. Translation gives CASSMYTGQGTDYGYTF.

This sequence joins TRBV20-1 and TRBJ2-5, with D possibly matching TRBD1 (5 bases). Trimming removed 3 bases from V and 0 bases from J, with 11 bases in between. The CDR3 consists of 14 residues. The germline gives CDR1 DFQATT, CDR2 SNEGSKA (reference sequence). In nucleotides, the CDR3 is TGCAGTGCTAGTGGCAGGGTTTACCAAGAGACCCAGTACTTC. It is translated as CSASGRVYQETQYF.

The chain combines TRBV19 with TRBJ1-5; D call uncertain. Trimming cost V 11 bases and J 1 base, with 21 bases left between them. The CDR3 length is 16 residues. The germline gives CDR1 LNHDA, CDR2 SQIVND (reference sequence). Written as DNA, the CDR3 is TGTGCCCAGTCTAACGGACGGCGGGTAAGCAATCAGCCCCAGCATTTT. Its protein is CAQSNGRRVSNQPQHF.

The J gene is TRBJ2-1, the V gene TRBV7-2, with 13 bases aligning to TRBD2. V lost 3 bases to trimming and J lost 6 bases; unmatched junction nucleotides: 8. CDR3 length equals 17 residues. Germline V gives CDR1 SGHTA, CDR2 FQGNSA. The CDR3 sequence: CASSFGLAGALRNEQFF. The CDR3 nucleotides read TGTGCCAGCAGCTTCGGACTAGCGGGAGCTCTTCGCAATGAGCAGTTCTTC.

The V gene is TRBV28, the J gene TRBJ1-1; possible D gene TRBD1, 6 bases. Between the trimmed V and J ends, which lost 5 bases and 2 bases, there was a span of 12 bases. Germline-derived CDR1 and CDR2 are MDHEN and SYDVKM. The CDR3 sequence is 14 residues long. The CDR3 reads CASSRLRGNTEAFF. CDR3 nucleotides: TGTGCCAGCAGTCGCCTCAGGGGAAACACTGAAGCTTTCTTT.